The clone carrying this T cell receptor (beta chain) was observed a few times. Antigen: not known. The sample is drawn from a study of immune heterogeneity within non-small cell lung tumors. General study findings and limits: Some T-cell receptor beta clonotypes occurred at high frequency. These high-frequency clonotypes were largely distinct between individual patients. With local tumor mutational burden, local T-cell clonality showed a moderate but significant correlation (R around 0.31). Identical dominant CDR3 beta clonotypes recurred across a patient's tumor sites, together with site-unique high-frequency clones.

Template came from bulk tumor genomic DNA, at roughly 610 ng per sample. From each primary tumor, several far-apart biopsies were obtained during surgery. Curative operations were performed on patients who had untreated, newly diagnosed non-small cell lung cancer. The TCR beta CDR3 region underwent multiplex PCR amplification with 32 V and 13 J primers. TCRdb reprocessed the multiplex PCR reads with MiXCR, giving one entry per CDR3 protein. The profile covers some 10,000 distinct CDR3 sequences, with 25% to 35% appearing a single time and roughly 8.1% taken by the ten largest. The CDR3 extends over 15 amino acids. V was trimmed by 1 base and J by 7 bases, leaving 14 bases between them. CDR1 is SGHTA and CDR2 is FQGNSA in the germline V gene.

The clonotype originates from a woman in her fifties or sixties with non-small cell lung cancer. The sequencing sample was made of lung tumor tissue. The chain joins TRBV7-2 to TRBJ2-4; D is perhaps TRBD1 (5 bases). The DNA of the CDR3 is TGTGCCAGCAGCTTAGAAGGGGCGCGTGTTAACATTCAGTACTTC. Protein: CASSLEGARVNIQYF.